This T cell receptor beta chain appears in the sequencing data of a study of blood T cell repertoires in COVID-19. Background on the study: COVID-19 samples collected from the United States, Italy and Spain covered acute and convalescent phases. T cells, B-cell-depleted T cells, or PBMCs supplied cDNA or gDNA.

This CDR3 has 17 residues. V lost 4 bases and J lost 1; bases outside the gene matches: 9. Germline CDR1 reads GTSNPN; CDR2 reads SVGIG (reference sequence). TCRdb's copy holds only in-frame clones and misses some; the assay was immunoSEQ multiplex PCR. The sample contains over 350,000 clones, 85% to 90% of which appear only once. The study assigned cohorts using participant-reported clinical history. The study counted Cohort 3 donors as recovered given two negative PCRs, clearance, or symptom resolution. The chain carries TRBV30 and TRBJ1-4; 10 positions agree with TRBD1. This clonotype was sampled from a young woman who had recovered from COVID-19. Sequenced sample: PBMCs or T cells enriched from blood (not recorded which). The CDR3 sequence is CAWTKDRGIGTNEKLFF. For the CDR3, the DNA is TGTGCCTGGACTAAGGACAGGGGGATCGGAACTAATGAAAAACTGTTTTTT.